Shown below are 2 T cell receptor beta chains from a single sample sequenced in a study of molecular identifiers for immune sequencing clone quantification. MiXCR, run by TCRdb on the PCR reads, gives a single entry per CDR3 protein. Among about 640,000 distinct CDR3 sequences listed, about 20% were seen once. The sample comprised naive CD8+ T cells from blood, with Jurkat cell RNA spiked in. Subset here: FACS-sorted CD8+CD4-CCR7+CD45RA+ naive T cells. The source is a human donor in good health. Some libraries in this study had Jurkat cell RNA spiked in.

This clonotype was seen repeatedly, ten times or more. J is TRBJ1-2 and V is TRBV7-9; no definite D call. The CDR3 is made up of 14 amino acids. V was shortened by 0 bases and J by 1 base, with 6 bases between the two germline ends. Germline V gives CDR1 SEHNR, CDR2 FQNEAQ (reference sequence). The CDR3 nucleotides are TGTGCCAGCAGCTTAGCGTCCAGTAACTATGGCTACACCTTC. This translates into CASSLASSNYGYTF.

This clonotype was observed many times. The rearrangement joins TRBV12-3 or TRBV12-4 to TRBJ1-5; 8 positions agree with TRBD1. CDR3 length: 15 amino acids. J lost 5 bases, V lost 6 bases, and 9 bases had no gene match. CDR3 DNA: TGTGCCAGCAGCCCCCGGACAGGGAGTCATCAGCCCCAGCATTTT. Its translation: CASSPRTGSHQPQHF.